Included here is one T cell receptor beta chain sequence, with context. Antigen: not known. This specimen belongs to a study of Ad26.COV2.S vaccination and SARS-CoV-2 variants. Sequenced by immunoSEQ multiplex PCR; TCRdb stores in-frame clones only, minus some. The sample gives about 350,000 clones, about 87% of which show up once; around 6.4% is in the top ten. Study-level results: The authors reported substantial breadth in spike-specific CD8+ and CD4+ T cell responses after vaccination.

Treatment described: approximately 18 received Ad26.COV2.S at low or high dose, single or two shots; about 5 received placebo; per-sample allocation not given. Sample collection was performed on day 63 after the first vaccine or placebo injection. Within Boston, the person who donated was an adult of 18-55 years. Sequencing used peripheral blood, obtained in a trial of Ad26.COV2.S vaccine versus placebo. The source of this sequence is a person between 18 and 65 years old who received the Ad26.COV2.S COVID-19 vaccine or a placebo.

CDR3 in DNA: TGTGCCAGCAGCCGCGGGGGGGGCACTGAAGCTTTCTTT. This translates into CASSRGGGTEAFF. The V call is TRBV6-2 or TRBV6-3, the J call TRBJ1-1, with D maybe TRBD1 (5 bases). The germline V and J ends were trimmed by 6 bases and 4 bases, with 12 bases remaining between them. Germline V gene data show CDR1 as MNHEY and CDR2 as SVGEGT. The CDR3 covers 13 residues.